This entry describes one T cell receptor beta chain. The target antigen is unknown. Nashville, Tennessee was home to all donors, each a Caucasian adult. As processed by the authors: Filtering differed, since immunoSEQ gave only junction sequences and no quality scores. Assay: immunoSEQ multiplex PCR; the TCRdb copy retains only in-frame clones and omits some. That table is the source of V, J and clone size, and D and trimming were worked out from the DNA. The sample holds under 2,500,000 clones; approximately 95% are singletons and the top ten take approximately 0.13%. The sample originates from a study of shared clonotypes between healthy human individuals. Across the whole study: CD4 naive cells filled three plates per donor, CD4 memory three, CD8 naive two and CD8 memory one.

Overall study results and limits: A generally larger estimated richness was seen in naive subsets than in memory subsets.

The sample taken for sequencing was naive CD4+ T cells sorted from blood. Noted subset: CD45RA+ positively selected. The TCR was taken from a man between 18 and 29 years old in good health.

The CDR3 coding sequence is TGTGCCTGGGACAGGCGTAATTCACCCCTCCACTTT. Its translation: CAWDRRNSPLHF. The chain links TRBV30 to TRBJ1-6; the D gene is possibly TRBD1 (6 bases). Germline CDR1 reads GTSNPN; CDR2 reads SVGIG (reference sequence). V gave up 5 bases and J gave up 6 bases, with 8 bases separating them. The CDR3 spans 12 residues. Supplemented by reference TRBV30 and TRBJ1-6, the full variable domain reads SQTIHQWPATLVQPVGSPLSLECTVEGTSNPNLYWYRQAAGRGLQLLFYSVGIGQISSEVPQNLSASRPQDRQFILSSKKLLLSDSGFYLCAWDRRNSPLHFGNGTRLTVT.